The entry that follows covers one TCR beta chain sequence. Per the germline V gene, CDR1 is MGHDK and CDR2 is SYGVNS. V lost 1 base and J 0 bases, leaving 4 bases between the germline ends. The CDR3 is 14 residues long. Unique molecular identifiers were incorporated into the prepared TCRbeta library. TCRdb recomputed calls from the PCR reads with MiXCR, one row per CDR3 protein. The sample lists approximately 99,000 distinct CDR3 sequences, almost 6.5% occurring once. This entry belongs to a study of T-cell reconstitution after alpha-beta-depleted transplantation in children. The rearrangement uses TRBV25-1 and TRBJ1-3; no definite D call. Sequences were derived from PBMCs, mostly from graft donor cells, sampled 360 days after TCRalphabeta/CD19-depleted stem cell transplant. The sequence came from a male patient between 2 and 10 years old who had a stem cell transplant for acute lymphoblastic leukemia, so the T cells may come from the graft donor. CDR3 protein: CASSELVSGNTIYF. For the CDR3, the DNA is TGTGCCAGCAGTGAATTGGTCTCTGGAAACACCATATATTTT. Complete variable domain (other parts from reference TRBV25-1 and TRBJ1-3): EADIYQTPRYLVIGTGKKITLECSQTMGHDKMYWYQQDPGMELHLIHYSYGVNSTEKGDLSSESTVSRIRTEHFPLTLESARPSHTSQYLCASSELVSGNTIYFGEGSWLTVV.